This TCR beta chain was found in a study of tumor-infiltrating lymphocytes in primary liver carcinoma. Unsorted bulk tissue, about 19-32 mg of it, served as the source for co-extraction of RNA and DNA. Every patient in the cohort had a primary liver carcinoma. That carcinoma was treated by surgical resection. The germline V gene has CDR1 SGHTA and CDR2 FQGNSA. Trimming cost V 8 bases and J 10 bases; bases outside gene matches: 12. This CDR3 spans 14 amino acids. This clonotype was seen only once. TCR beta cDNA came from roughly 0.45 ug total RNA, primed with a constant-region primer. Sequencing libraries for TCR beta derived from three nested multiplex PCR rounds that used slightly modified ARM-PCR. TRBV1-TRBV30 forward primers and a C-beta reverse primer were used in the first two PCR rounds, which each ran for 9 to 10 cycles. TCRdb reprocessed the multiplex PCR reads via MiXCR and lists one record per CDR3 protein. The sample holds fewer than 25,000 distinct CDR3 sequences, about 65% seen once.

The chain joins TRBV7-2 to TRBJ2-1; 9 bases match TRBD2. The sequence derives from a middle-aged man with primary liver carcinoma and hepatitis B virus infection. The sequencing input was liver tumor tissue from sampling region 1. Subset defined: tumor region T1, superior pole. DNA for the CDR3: TGTGCCAGCTTCGAGGGACTAGCAACCAAAGAGCAGTTCTTC. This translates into CASFEGLATKEQFF.